The 18 T cell receptor beta chains reported below all come from one sample, sequenced in a study of siplizumab effects on memory and regulatory T cells. Assay: immunoSEQ multiplex PCR; the TCRdb copy retains only in-frame clones and omits some. The sample carries roughly 70,000 clones, 93% recorded once. The sequenced material came from CD8+ T cells sorted from blood. These receptors came from a human donor in good health.

The chain couples TRBV4-1 to TRBJ1-5; tentatively, D is TRBD1 (5 bases). This CDR3 contains 17 residues. Germline V gene data show CDR1 as MGHRA and CDR2 as YSYEKL. V was clipped by 1 base and J by 5 bases, with 18 bases between them. The CDR3 is CASSQVLGGVAHQPQHF. CDR3 coding DNA: TGCGCCAGCAGCCAAGTTTTGGGGGGGGTAGCTCATCAGCCCCAGCATTTT.

The V gene is TRBV4-3, the J gene TRBJ1-6, with 9 bases fitting TRBD1. The CDR3 is made up of 15 amino acids. The ends lost 1 base at V and 7 bases at J; junction bases unmatched: 2. The V gene's germline CDR1 is LGHNA and CDR2 YSLEER. The CDR3, as DNA: TGCGCCAGCAGCCAAGGGACAGGGGCAAATTCACCCCTCCACTTT. This gives the protein CASSQGTGANSPLHF.

This chain links TRBV30 with TRBJ1-6; D perhaps matches TRBD1 (5 bases). Germline CDR1 is GTSNPN and CDR2 is SVGIG (reference sequence). The CDR3 extends over 12 amino acids. The V gene lost 8 bases and the J gene lost 10 bases, with 15 bases spanning the gap. The CDR3 is CAQGWGYSPLHF. The CDR3 nucleotides are TGTGCCCAAGGTTGGGGCTACTCACCCCTCCACTTT.

The J gene is TRBJ1-1, the V gene TRBV7-9; maybe TRBD1 (6 bases). Looked up from germline, CDR1 is SEHNR and CDR2 is FQNEAQ (reference sequence). This CDR3 is built from 15 residues. V lost 0 bases and J 0 bases, leaving 8 bases between the germline ends. In DNA form, the CDR3 reads TGTGCCAGCAGCTTAGCAGGGGACATGAACACTGAAGCTTTCTTT. As protein: CASSLAGDMNTEAFF.

This clone appeared once. The genes are TRBV6-5 and TRBJ2-3, with 9 bases lining up with TRBD1. Losses at the gene ends were 6 bases for V and 3 bases for J; bases not matched to a gene: 4. CDR1 MNHEY and CDR2 SVGAGI come from the germline V gene. The CDR3 length is 14 residues. CDR3: CASRPGQGTDTQYF. In nucleotides, the CDR3 is TGTGCCAGCAGACCCGGACAGGGGACAGATACGCAGTATTTT.

This chain links TRBV4-3 with TRBJ2-7; 8 nucleotides align to TRBD2. V shed 0 bases, J shed 1 base, and the junction held 2 bases outside the gene matches. This CDR3 contains 15 residues. CDR1 LGHNA and CDR2 YSLEER come from the germline V gene. CDR3 in amino acids: CASSQEAGASYEQYF. The DNA of the CDR3 is TGCGCCAGCAGCCAAGAAGCGGGGGCTTCCTACGAGCAGTACTTC.

The V gene is TRBV5-1, the J gene TRBJ2-2, with 8 bases aligning to TRBD1. CDR3 length: 15 residues. Trimming removed 4 bases from V and 4 bases from J; junction bases left unmatched: 6. The germline gives CDR1 SGHRS, CDR2 YFSETQ. The CDR3 sequence: CASSPDRVATGELFF. In DNA, the CDR3 is TGCGCCAGCAGCCCGGACAGGGTGGCCACCGGGGAGCTGTTTTTT.

The V call is TRBV27, the J call TRBJ1-1; D is perhaps TRBD1 (6 bases). V lost 4 bases, J lost 1 base, and 10 bases lay in between. Germline CDR1 reads MNHEY; CDR2 reads SMNVEV (reference sequence). This CDR3 comprises 14 residues. The CDR3 sequence: CASSYRAANTEAFF. The CDR3 DNA reads TGTGCCAGCAGTTACAGGGCGGCGAACACTGAAGCTTTCTTT.

The rearrangement joins TRBV5-4 to TRBJ2-1; 9 bases fit TRBD1. The trim removed 3 bases at V and 6 bases at J, leaving 4 bases unmatched. CDR3 length equals 14 residues. Germline CDR1 is SGHNT and CDR2 is YYREEE (reference sequence). The CDR3 coding sequence is TGTGCCAGCAGCTGGACAGGGGCTGGCAATGAGCAGTTCTTC. Protein: CASSWTGAGNEQFF.

The chain is built from TRBV12-5 and TRBJ1-1, with TRBD1 as a possible D gene (6 bases). CDR1 is LGHNT and CDR2 is FRNRAP in the germline V gene. This CDR3 spans 16 amino acids. Trimming cost V 5 bases and J 4 bases, with 20 bases left between them. The CDR3 loop is CASGLPQDSRGTEAFF. In nucleotides, the CDR3 is TGTGCTAGTGGTCTACCTCAGGACAGCCGGGGCACTGAAGCTTTCTTT.

V usage is TRBV19 and J usage is TRBJ2-1; 10 nucleotides match TRBD2. The ends lost 5 bases at V and 4 bases at J; junction bases unmatched: 14. There are 18 residues in the CDR3. Germline V gives CDR1 LNHDA, CDR2 SQIVND (reference sequence). CDR3 nucleotide sequence: TGTGCCAGTAGTCCCCAAGTAATCTTAGCGGGGGGATACAATGAGCAGTTCTTC. It codes for CASSPQVILAGGYNEQFF.

The J gene is TRBJ2-3, the V gene TRBV4-2; D is unclear. The CDR3 sequence is 13 residues long. The germline CDR1 and CDR2 sequences are LGHNA and YNFKEQ. Trimming took 4 bases from V and 9 from J, leaving 14 bases between them. CDR3 in amino acids: CASSPYSDDTQYF. The CDR3 DNA follows: TGTGCCAGCAGCCCCTACTCGGATGACACGCAGTATTTT.

This chain joins TRBV9 and TRBJ2-1; D could derive from TRBD1 or TRBD2 (5 bases each). Trimming took off 1 base at V and 0 bases at J, with 8 bases between the two ends. Per the germline V gene, CDR1 is SGDLS and CDR2 is YYNGEE. The CDR3 spans 15 residues. In DNA form, the CDR3 reads TGTGCCAGCAGCGTATGGGGGACCTCCTACAATGAGCAGTTCTTC. Translation gives CASSVWGTSYNEQFF.

CDR3 nucleotide sequence: TGTGCCAGCAGTGAGACTGAGGGGCTGTCGGACTATGGCTACACCTTC. As protein: CASSETEGLSDYGYTF. The chain links TRBV27 to TRBJ1-2; perhaps TRBD1 as D (5 bases). Germline V gene data show CDR1 as MNHEY and CDR2 as SMNVEV (reference sequence). Trimming stripped 5 bases from V and 3 bases from J, with 19 bases between. CDR3 length: 16 residues.

This rearrangement joins TRBV7-2 to TRBJ1-1; maybe TRBD1 (6 bases). Between the trimmed V and J ends, which lost 2 bases and 7 bases, there was a span of 14 bases. CDR3 length equals 14 residues. CDR1 is SGHTA and CDR2 is FQGNSA in the germline V gene. The CDR3, as DNA: TGTGCCAGCAGCTTAATTATCGGGACAATTGAAGCTTTCTTT. Residues: CASSLIIGTIEAFF.

This clone is a singleton in its sample. This sequence joins TRBV5-1 and TRBJ2-7; TRBD1 agrees at 8 bases. This CDR3 is built from 15 residues. The J segment lost 3 bases and the V segment lost 0 bases, leaving 5 bases of the junction unmatched. CDR1 and CDR2 from the germline V gene are SGHRS and YFSETQ. The CDR3 loop reads CASSLETGGNYEQYF. The CDR3 DNA sequence: TGCGCCAGCAGCTTGGAAACAGGGGGGAACTACGAGCAGTACTTC.

The chain combines TRBV27 with TRBJ2-7, with D hard to call. V was cut by 3 bases and J by 2 bases, with 8 bases left in between. The CDR3 is 13 amino acids. From germline, CDR1 is MNHEY and CDR2 SMNVEV (reference sequence). CDR3 coding DNA: TGTGCCAGCAGTTTTGCCAGCACCTACGAGCAGTACTTC. Translating it yields CASSFASTYEQYF.

This rearrangement joins TRBV4-2 to TRBJ2-2; D remains ambiguous. Germline V CDR1 and CDR2: LGHNA, YNFKEQ. The length of the CDR3 is 16 residues. V lost 0 bases and J 6 bases, leaving 14 bases between the germline ends. The DNA for the CDR3 is TGTGCCAGCAGCCAAGATCCGGTGGGTGGGCCCGGGGAGCTGTTTTTT. It yields the protein CASSQDPVGGPGELFF.